The present T cell receptor (beta chain) was sequenced within a study of long-term antiretroviral therapy in people with HIV. General study findings and limits: Blood dates from the mid-2000s to the late 2010s, possibly under older ART regimens.

A single count supports this clone. As yet, its antigen is unknown. Every participant gave one or more pre-ART and two or more post-ART PBMC samples. Going into DNA extraction, samples held roughly 0.9-11 million cryopreserved PBMC. The CDR3 is made up of 16 amino acids. CDR1 and CDR2 from the germline V gene are SGHAT and FQNNGV. V shed 5 bases and J 2 bases; nucleotides not matched to a gene: 11. Sequencing relied on immunoSEQ assay v3.0, run at survey level. Each sample had sequencing targeting roughly 35,000-50,000 T-cell genomes. Sequenced by immunoSEQ multiplex PCR; TCRdb stores in-frame clones only, minus some. The table lists some 33,000 clones, over 70% of them singletons, with under 7.5% in the top ten.

This TCR came from a man between 18 and 35 years old with HIV. The chain is built from TRBV11-2 and TRBJ2-7, with TRBD2 matching 8 bases. Sequencing was performed on unsorted PBMCs, taken 0.6 years after starting antiretroviral therapy. CDR3 sequence: CASSPKLADRAYEQYF. The CDR3 region has the DNA TGTGCCAGCAGCCCTAAACTAGCGGACAGAGCCTACGAGCAGTACTTC.